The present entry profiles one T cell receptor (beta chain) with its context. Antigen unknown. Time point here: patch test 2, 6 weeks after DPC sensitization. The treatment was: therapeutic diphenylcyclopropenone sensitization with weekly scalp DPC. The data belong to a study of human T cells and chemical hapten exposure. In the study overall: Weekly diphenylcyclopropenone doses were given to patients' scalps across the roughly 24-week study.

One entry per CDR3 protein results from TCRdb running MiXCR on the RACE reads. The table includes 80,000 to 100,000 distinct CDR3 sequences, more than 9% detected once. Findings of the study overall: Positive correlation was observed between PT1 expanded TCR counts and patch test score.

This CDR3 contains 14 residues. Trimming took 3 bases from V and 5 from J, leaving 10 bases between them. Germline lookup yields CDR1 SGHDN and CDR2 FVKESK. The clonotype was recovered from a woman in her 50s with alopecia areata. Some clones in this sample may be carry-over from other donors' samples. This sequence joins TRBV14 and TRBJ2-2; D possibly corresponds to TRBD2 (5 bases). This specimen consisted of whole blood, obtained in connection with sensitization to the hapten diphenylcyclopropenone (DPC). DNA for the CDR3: TGTGCCAGCAGCCACATTCGAGGGACCGGGGAGCTGTTTTTT. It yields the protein CASSHIRGTGELFF.